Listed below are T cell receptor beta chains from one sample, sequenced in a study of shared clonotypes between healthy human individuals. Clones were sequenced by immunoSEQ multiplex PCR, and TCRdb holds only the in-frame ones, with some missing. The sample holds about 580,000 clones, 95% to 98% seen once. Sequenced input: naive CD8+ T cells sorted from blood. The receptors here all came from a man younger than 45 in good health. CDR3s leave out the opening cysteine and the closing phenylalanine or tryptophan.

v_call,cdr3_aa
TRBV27,ASSLSHAAVYYEQY
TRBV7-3,ASSLEGKEQY
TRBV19,ASSILDSGDQPQH
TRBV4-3,ASSQAQGINTEAF
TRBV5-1,ASSLGTSGLYEQY
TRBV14,ASSQDLTGTTEAF
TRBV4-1,ASSLTTSGRYEQY
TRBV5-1,ASSPSGPRAHNEQF
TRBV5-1,ASSLEGRSYT
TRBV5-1,ASSDQPGRAGEETQY
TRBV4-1,ASSQDTGELF
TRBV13,ASSSTRDSNYGYT
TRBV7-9,ASSPLTGDNEQF
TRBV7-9,ASSFGSSYNEQF
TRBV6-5,ASSYSGQGSEQY
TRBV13,ASSSDPAGLAINEQF
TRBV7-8,ASSFTKILPPTGELF
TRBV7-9,ASSLRGGRAAYNEQF
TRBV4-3,ASSLTLGLGNDNEQF
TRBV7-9,ASSAPRVADYNEQF
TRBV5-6,ASSLAGQGNTGELF
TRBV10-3,AISPMGRTSSYNEQF
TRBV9,ASSGGNTIY
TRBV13,ASSSYAGQPYEQY
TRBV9,ASSDRYNEQF
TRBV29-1,SACGGTGGPGELF
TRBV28,ASSPTMGGGSRYEQF
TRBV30,AWSGLGNSNQPQH
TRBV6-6,ASSSSRALEQY
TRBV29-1,SVESGHANTGELF
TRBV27,ASSFGRGGEQF
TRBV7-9,ASSIWTPGNTEAF
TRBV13,ASSRGLAGGLSTDTQY
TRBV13,ASSFTGNTIY
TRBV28,ASSSQDRIFNQPQH
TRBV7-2,ASSFLVGSHADTQY
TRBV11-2,ASSSPAEFSYEQY
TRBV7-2,ASSSRGGSGNTIY
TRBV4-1,ASSQEGGTIDEQF
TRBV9,ASSGTKEGSSYEQY
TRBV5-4,ASSPMDGVTDTQY
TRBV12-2,ASRLARAGGGCEQF
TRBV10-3,AISAAQDTEAF
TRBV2,ASSERLAGVSYEQY
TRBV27,ASYNRDRGAGELF
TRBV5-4,ASSYKGAPQETQY